This T cell receptor (beta chain) appears in the sequencing data of a study of blood T cells in healthy people across ages. The study drew donors from healthy Caucasian individuals in Russia aged roughly 6 to 90. A minimum of 6 micrograms of total RNA was extracted per sample. Sample-barcoded 5' priming and a J-beta primer mix drove a second PCR of about 6 to 11 cycles. Every sample gave at least 2.5 million paired-end reads containing CDR3. MiXCR, applied by TCRdb to the 5' RACE reads, yields one record per CDR3 protein. The data show more than 750,000 distinct CDR3 sequences, roughly 28% seen once. The CDR3 extends over 13 amino acids. Trimming pared 6 bases from V and 3 bases from J, leaving 12 bases between. This same sample was also part of a study on T cells of mothers and their children. As reported in that work: Overlap in related mother-child pairs always slightly exceeded unrelated pairs, never significantly.

The clonotype was recovered from a woman aged 40 to 49 in good health. The V call is TRBV12-3 or TRBV12-4, the J call TRBJ2-7; D is undetermined. Sequenced input: blood. In nucleotides, the CDR3 is TGTGCCAGCAGCCGAGTAAGCGTCTACGAGCAGTACTTC. Encoded protein: CASSRVSVYEQYF.